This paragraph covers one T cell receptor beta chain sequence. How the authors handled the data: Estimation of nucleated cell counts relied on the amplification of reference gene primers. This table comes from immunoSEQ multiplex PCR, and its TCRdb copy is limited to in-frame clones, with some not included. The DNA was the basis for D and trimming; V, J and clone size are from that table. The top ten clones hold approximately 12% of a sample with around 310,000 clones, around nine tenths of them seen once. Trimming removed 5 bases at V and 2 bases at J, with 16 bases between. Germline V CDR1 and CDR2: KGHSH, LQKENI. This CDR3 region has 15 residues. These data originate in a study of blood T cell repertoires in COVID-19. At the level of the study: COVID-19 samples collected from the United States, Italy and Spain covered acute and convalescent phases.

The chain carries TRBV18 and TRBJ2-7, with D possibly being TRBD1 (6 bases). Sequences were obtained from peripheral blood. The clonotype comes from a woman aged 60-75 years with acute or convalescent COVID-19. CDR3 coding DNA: TGTGCCAGCTCATCATCCAGGGGTAGGACCTACGAGCAGTACTTC. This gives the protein CASSSSRGRTYEQYF.